This record concerns one TCR beta chain sequence. Original analysis: It was from reference gene primer amplification that nucleated cell counts were estimated. Sequencing was performed with immunoSEQ multiplex PCR; in TCRdb, only in-frame clones are kept and a portion is missing. V and J calls and clone size are those listed in that table; D and trimming were worked out from the DNA. The sample includes about 300,000 clones, around 87% of them seen just once. This sample was included in a study of blood T cell repertoires in COVID-19. Study at large: Sources were T cells, B-cell-depleted T cells, or PBMCs; the material itself was cDNA or gDNA.

The CDR3 loop spans 13 amino acids. Germline V lookup: CDR1 MNHEY, CDR2 SVGEGT. V dropped 2 bases and J dropped 6 bases, with 8 bases sitting between them. The chain carries TRBV6-2 or TRBV6-3 and TRBJ1-5; D unclear. The sequenced sample was peripheral blood. The sequence derives from a man in his 70s with acute or convalescent COVID-19. The CDR3 spells CASSYRIGQPQHF. CDR3 nucleotide sequence: TGTGCCAGCAGTTACCGTATCGGTCAGCCCCAGCATTTT.